Presented here are 26 T cell receptor beta chains from one specimen sequenced in a study of blood T cell repertoires in COVID-19. Produced via immunoSEQ multiplex PCR; TCRdb's table is partial and in-frame only. The sample holds hundreds of thousands of clones, more than 70% seen once. The sequencing input was peripheral blood. The receptors originated from a woman in her seventies with COVID-19, enrolled during active disease.

This chain links TRBV6-1 with TRBJ1-6; D possibly corresponds to TRBD1 (5 bases). CDR3 size: 17 residues. In germline, CDR1 is MNHNS, CDR2 SASEGT. Trimming removed 0 bases from V and 8 bases from J, with 17 bases in between. The CDR3, as DNA: TGTGCCAGCAGTGAAGCCCCGGGACTCCGACGGGATTCACCCCTCCACTTT. As protein: CASSEAPGLRRDSPLHF.

This clone was observed once. The chain has TRBV6-5 and TRBJ2-7, with TRBD1 matching over 7 bases. The CDR3 length is 13 residues. Germline assignment: CDR1 MNHEY and CDR2 SVGAGI. The V gene end was trimmed by 7 bases and the J gene end by 1 base; junction bases not matched to a gene: 4. The CDR3 DNA is TGTGCCAGCACCGGGACAGATTCCTACGAGCAGTACTTC. Residues: CASTGTDSYEQYF.

The CDR3 region has the DNA TGTGCCAGCAGGCCGGGACAGGGACTAAAGGACTATGGCTACACCTTC. It encodes CASRPGQGLKDYGYTF. This chain joins TRBV2 and TRBJ1-2; 9 bases are a match to TRBD1. Trimming took 6 bases from V and 3 from J; bases not matched to a gene: 11. The CDR3 contains 16 residues. The germline V gene has CDR1 SNHLY and CDR2 FYNNEI.

This clone has just one count. The rearrangement uses TRBV30 and TRBJ1-1, with TRBD1 matching over 7 bases. The CDR3 runs 12 residues. J gave up 2 bases and V 7 bases, and 4 bases lay outside the gene matches. CDR1 is GTSNPN, CDR2 SVGIG, per germline (reference sequence). CDR3 bases: TGTGCCTCCAGACAGGGAAACACTGAAGCTTTCTTT. This encodes CASRQGNTEAFF.

This chain uses TRBV7-9 with TRBJ1-5; a possible D gene is TRBD1 (6 bases). Germline lookup yields CDR1 SEHNR and CDR2 FQNEAQ (reference sequence). This CDR3 region has 14 residues. V was cut by 1 base and J by 7 bases, with 11 bases left in between. The DNA of the CDR3 is TGTGCCAGCAGCTTAGGACAGGCTAACCAGCCCCAGCATTTT. It encodes CASSLGQANQPQHF.

The CDR3 loop is CATRTGLNTEAFF. CDR3 sequence (DNA): TGTGCCACCCGGACAGGTCTTAACACTGAAGCTTTCTTT. The chain carries TRBV24-1 and TRBJ1-1; 7 nucleotides agree with TRBD1. V trimming: 9 bases; J trimming: 2 bases; junction bases outside the gene matches: 5. CDR3 size: 13 residues. Germline V lookup: CDR1 KGHDR, CDR2 SFDVKD.

The chain joins TRBV3-1 (or the pseudogene TRBV3-2) to TRBJ1-2; 7 nucleotides line up with TRBD1. The CDR3 covers 16 residues. CDR1 and CDR2 from the germline V gene are LGHDT and YNNKEL (reference sequence). J was trimmed by 4 bases and V by 0 bases; bases with no gene match: 8. The CDR3 loop reads CASSQEFDRAPYGYTF. CDR3 DNA: TGTGCCAGCAGCCAAGAATTCGACAGGGCCCCCTATGGCTACACCTTC.

V and J are TRBV18 and TRBJ2-1, with D possibly matching TRBD2 (6 bases). Trimming cost V 4 bases and J 0 bases, with 10 bases left between them. Germline CDR1 reads KGHSH; CDR2 reads LQKENI. The CDR3 extends over 15 amino acids. Written as DNA, the CDR3 is TGTGCCAGCTCACGGGACTCCAGCTCCTACAATGAGCAGTTCTTC. Protein: CASSRDSSSYNEQFF.

The rearrangement uses TRBV27 and TRBJ1-1, with TRBD1 as a possible D gene (5 bases). Germline-derived CDR1 and CDR2 are MNHEY and SMNVEV (reference sequence). V lost 2 bases to trimming and J lost 0 bases, with 13 bases between them. The CDR3 is 16 amino acids. The CDR3 protein is CASSLRGPRVNTEAFF. Written as DNA, the CDR3 is TGTGCCAGCAGTTTAAGGGGCCCCAGGGTGAACACTGAAGCTTTCTTT.

This chain connects TRBV9 to TRBJ2-2; maybe TRBD1 (6 bases). CDR3 length: 18 residues. CDR1 is SGDLS, CDR2 YYNGEE, per germline. Trimming removed 2 bases from V and 0 bases from J, with 17 bases in between. CDR3 bases: TGTGCCAGCAGCGTCCTACCCTCAGGGGCGTCGAACACCGGGGAGCTGTTTTTT. Translating gives CASSVLPSGASNTGELFF.

CDR3 sequence reads: CASGPQDMPNEKLFF. The CDR3 coding sequence is TGTGCTAGTGGCCCACAGGACATGCCTAATGAAAAACTGTTTTTT. The chain is built from TRBV12-5 and TRBJ1-4, with D possibly being TRBD1 (5 bases). The CDR3 has 15 amino acids. Trimming left V 6 bases short and J 3 bases short, with 14 bases between. Germline values: CDR1 LGHNT, CDR2 FRNRAP.

The chain recombines TRBV10-3 with TRBJ2-7, with TRBD2 as a possible D gene (5 bases). CDR1 ENHRY and CDR2 SYGVKD come from the germline V gene. The CDR3 is made up of 14 amino acids. The germline V and J ends were trimmed by 0 bases and 2 bases, with 8 bases remaining between them. In DNA form, the CDR3 reads TGTGCCATCAGTGAGTCGACGGGAACCTACGAGCAGTACTTC. Amino acid sequence: CAISESTGTYEQYF.

J is TRBJ1-1 and V is TRBV2, with TRBD1 as a possible D gene (6 bases). The CDR3 runs to 15 residues. The V and J ends lost 4 bases and 1 base respectively, with 13 bases between them. The germline gives CDR1 SNHLY, CDR2 FYNNEI. The CDR3 reads CASSGGGYSNTEAFF. CDR3 sequence (DNA): TGTGCCAGCAGTGGAGGGGGTTATTCGAACACTGAAGCTTTCTTT.

V and J are TRBV5-1 and TRBJ2-3; 8 positions agree with TRBD1. Per the germline V gene, CDR1 is SGHRS and CDR2 is YFSETQ. Losses at the gene ends were 1 base for V and 4 bases for J; bases not matched to a gene: 5. The CDR3 is 15 residues long. The CDR3: CASSLTGGTPDTQYF. DNA of the CDR3: TGCGCCAGCAGCTTGACAGGGGGAACGCCAGATACGCAGTATTTT. Together with reference TRBV5-1 and TRBJ2-3, the CDR3 gives the full variable domain: KAGVTQTPRYLIKTRGQQVTLSCSPISGHRSVSWYQQTPGQGLQFLFEYFSETQRNKGNFPGRFSGRQFSNSRSEMNVSTLELGDSALYLCASSLTGGTPDTQYFGPGTRLTVL.

The J gene is TRBJ2-3, the V gene TRBV7-9, with a tentative D call TRBD2 (6 bases). The CDR3 has 13 residues. The germline gives CDR1 SEHNR, CDR2 FQNEAQ (reference sequence). The ends were cut back, 5 bases at V and 6 bases at J, with 12 bases in the middle. In DNA, the CDR3 is TGTGCCAGCAGCCCCCTCCGGGGGGATACGCAGTATTTT. Amino acid sequence: CASSPLRGDTQYF.

This clone was detected only once. The J gene is TRBJ2-2, the V gene TRBV5-4, with D hard to call. The V end lost 2 bases, the J end lost 2 bases, and 13 bases lay between the germline ends. Germline V gene data show CDR1 as SGHNT and CDR2 as YYREEE (reference sequence). This CDR3 contains 16 residues. In DNA, the CDR3 is TGTGCCAGCAGCTTCAAAAACAGAGTCAACACCGGGGAGCTGTTTTTT. Its translation: CASSFKNRVNTGELFF.

This rearrangement joins TRBV27 to TRBJ2-3; D is perhaps TRBD2 (5 bases). Trimming took 2 bases from V and 4 from J, leaving 10 bases between them. The length of the CDR3 is 14 residues. In germline, CDR1 is MNHEY, CDR2 SMNVEV (reference sequence). Here the CDR3 reads CASSLGPSSDTQYF. The CDR3 DNA reads TGTGCCAGCAGTTTAGGGCCTAGCTCAGATACGCAGTATTTT.

The chain couples TRBV24-1 to TRBJ1-5; 12 bases align to TRBD1. The CDR3 is made up of 15 amino acids. The V gene end was trimmed by 4 bases and the J gene end by 7 bases; junction bases not matched to a gene: 4. Germline CDR1 reads KGHDR; CDR2 reads SFDVKD. CDR3 nucleotide sequence: TGTGCCACCAGTGAGGCCGGGACAGGGGGCCAGCCCCAGCATTTT. As protein: CATSEAGTGGQPQHF.

The rearrangement joins TRBV2 to TRBJ2-6; no clear D gene. Germline V gene sequence: CDR1 SNHLY, CDR2 FYNNEI. Trimming left V 4 bases short and J 1 base short, with 11 bases between. The CDR3 covers 16 residues. The CDR3 reads CASSATQRSGANVLTF. In nucleotides, the CDR3 is TGTGCCAGCAGTGCGACCCAGCGTTCTGGGGCCAACGTCCTGACTTTC.

J is TRBJ1-2 and V is TRBV19, with D hard to call. The CDR3 totals 14 residues. Germline V CDR1 and CDR2: LNHDA, SQIVND (reference sequence). V shed 3 bases and J shed 8 bases, with 16 bases lying between them. The CDR3 loop reads CASSMTLPTQGYTF. CDR3 coding DNA: TGTGCCAGTAGTATGACACTGCCGACCCAAGGCTACACCTTC.

V usage is TRBV19 and J usage is TRBJ1-1, with D possibly being TRBD1 (5 bases). The ends were cut back, 3 bases at V and 0 bases at J, with 8 bases in the middle. Germline values: CDR1 LNHDA, CDR2 SQIVND (reference sequence). The CDR3 sequence is 14 residues long. CDR3 protein: CASSMGLVNTEAFF. DNA of the CDR3: TGTGCCAGTAGTATGGGACTCGTGAACACTGAAGCTTTCTTT.

V usage is TRBV30 and J usage is TRBJ1-6; perhaps TRBD1 as D (6 bases). Per germline, CDR1 GTSNPN and CDR2 SVGIG (reference sequence). V lost 1 base and J lost 2, with 12 bases in between. The CDR3 is made up of 16 amino acids. The CDR3 is CAWSGLRGTYNSPLHF. The CDR3 DNA sequence: TGTGCCTGGAGTGGGCTCAGGGGAACCTATAATTCACCCCTCCACTTT.

V usage is TRBV19 and J usage is TRBJ1-1; TRBD1 matches 7 bases. Per germline, CDR1 LNHDA and CDR2 SQIVND (reference sequence). V lost 2 bases and J lost 0; bases outside the gene matches: 0. CDR3 length: 14 amino acids. CDR3 in DNA: TGTGCCAGTAGTATAACAGGGGTGAACACTGAAGCTTTCTTT. This codes for CASSITGVNTEAFF.

This clone was seen more than once but under ten times. This sequence joins TRBV30 and TRBJ1-4; D remains unclear. Germline loops: CDR1 GTSNPN, CDR2 SVGIG (reference sequence). V was cut by 0 bases and J by 6 bases, with 11 bases left in between. This CDR3 region has 14 residues. CDR3 residues: CAWSVAGSYEKLFF. CDR3 bases: TGTGCCTGGAGTGTCGCGGGCAGCTATGAAAAACTGTTTTTT.

V and J are TRBV11-2 and TRBJ1-1, with D tentatively TRBD1 (5 bases). The length of the CDR3 is 13 residues. V shed 5 bases and J shed 6 bases, with 13 bases lying between them. Germline loops: CDR1 SGHAT, CDR2 FQNNGV. CDR3: CASSPSGGAEAFF. DNA for the CDR3: TGTGCCAGCAGCCCCTCGGGGGGGGCTGAAGCTTTCTTT.

The chain has TRBV4-2 and TRBJ2-7; a possible D gene is TRBD1 (5 bases). Germline CDR1 and CDR2: LGHNA and YNFKEQ. The CDR3 is 16 residues long. Trimming took off 0 bases at V and 2 bases at J, with 14 bases between the two ends. CDR3 sequence (DNA): TGTGCCAGCAGCCAAGATCATGGGGCCGAAGCCTACGAGCAGTACTTC. Protein sequence: CASSQDHGAEAYEQYF.